At least ten counts were recorded for the clone carrying this TCR beta chain. Its antigen remains unidentified. The data derive from a study of identical twins. This CDR3 is 12 amino acids long. Trimming took 0 bases from V and 7 from J, leaving 4 bases between them. Germline CDR1 SGHDT, CDR2 YYEEEE. A universal primer site was created by template switching, with the cDNA bearing unique molecular identifiers. From the 5' RACE reads, TCRdb called clonotypes with MiXCR, one entry per CDR3 protein. The sample carries about 450,000 distinct CDR3 sequences, approximately 18% recorded once. Overall study results and limits: The analysis was cross-sectional rather than longitudinal within donors. Excess sharing between twins was weaker in beta out-of-frame sequences.

Every donor was a healthy Caucasian. Sequencing used naive T cells sorted from blood. The sequence came from a man between 50 and 59 years old in good health. The V gene is TRBV5-6, the J gene TRBJ2-2, with D hard to call. The CDR3: CASSLGNGELFF. The CDR3 DNA reads as TGTGCCAGCAGCTTGGGGAACGGGGAGCTGTTTTTT.